This TCR beta chain comes out of a study of blood T cells in healthy people across ages. Trimming pared 4 bases from V and 3 bases from J, leaving 7 bases between. This CDR3 contains 12 residues. CDR1 is SEHNR and CDR2 is FQNEAQ in the germline V gene (reference sequence). The second PCR ran about 6 to 12 cycles with a sample-barcoded 5' primer and J-beta primers. A template-switch adaptor containing 12 random nucleotides labeled each cDNA molecule. Using its own MiXCR run on the 5' RACE reads, TCRdb lists one record per CDR3 protein. The sample has 1.5 million to 2 million distinct CDR3 sequences; around 42% are singletons. General observations from the study: Per million T cells, TCR beta diversity dropped about linearly as age rose.

Of note for this clonotype: Its antigen is as yet unknown.

This sequence joins TRBV7-9 and TRBJ2-7; unclear D gene. Sequencing was done on a sample of blood. The source of this sequence is a human donor in good health. The CDR3: CASSSFHYEQYF. As DNA, the CDR3 is TGTGCCAGCAGCTCGTTTCACTACGAGCAGTACTTC.